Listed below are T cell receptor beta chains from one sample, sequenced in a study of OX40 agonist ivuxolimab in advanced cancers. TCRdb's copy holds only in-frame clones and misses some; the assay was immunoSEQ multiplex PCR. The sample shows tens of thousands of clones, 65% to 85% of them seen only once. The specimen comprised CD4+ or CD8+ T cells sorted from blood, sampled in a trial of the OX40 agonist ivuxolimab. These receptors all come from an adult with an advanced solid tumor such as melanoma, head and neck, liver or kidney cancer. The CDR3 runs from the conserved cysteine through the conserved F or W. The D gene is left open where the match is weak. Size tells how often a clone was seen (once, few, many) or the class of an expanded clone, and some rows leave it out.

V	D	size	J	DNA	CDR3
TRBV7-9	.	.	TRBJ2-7	TGTGCCAGCAGCCCATTCTACGAGCAGTACTTC	CASSPFYEQYF
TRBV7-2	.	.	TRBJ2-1	TGTGCCAGCAGCTTAGACCTATCAGGGGAGCAGTTCTTC	CASSLDLSGEQFF
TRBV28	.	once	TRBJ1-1	TGTGCCAGCGGGACACCTAACACTGAAGCTTTCTTT	CASGTPNTEAFF
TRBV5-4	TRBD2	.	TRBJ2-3	TGTGCCAGCAGCTTTAGCGGGAGAGAAGATACGCAGTATTTT	CASSFSGREDTQYF
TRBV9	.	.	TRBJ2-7	TGTGCCAGCAGCCCTCAGGTAGAGTACGAGCAGTACTTC	CASSPQVEYEQYF
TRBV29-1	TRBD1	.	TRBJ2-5	TGCAGCGTCGCAGTTGGGGACAGGGCCTCCGGGACCCAGTACTTC	CSVAVGDRASGTQYF
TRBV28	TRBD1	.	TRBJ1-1	TGTGCCAGCAGTTTGTTGGGACAGGGTGTTCCTGAAGCTTTCTTT	CASSLLGQGVPEAFF
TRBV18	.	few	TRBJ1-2	TGTGCCAGCTCACCAATTGAGGGGTTTGGGTATGGCTACACCTTC	CASSPIEGFGYGYTF
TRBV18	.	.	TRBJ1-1	TGTGCCAGCTCACCAGAACAGCTGAACACTGAAGCTTTCTTT	CASSPEQLNTEAFF
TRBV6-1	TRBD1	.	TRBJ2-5	TGTGCCAGCAGTGAAGGGGACAGCCGAGAGACCCAGTACTTC	CASSEGDSRETQYF
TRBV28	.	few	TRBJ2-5	TGTGCCAGCAGTACACCTTCTAAAAGAGAGACCCAGTACTTC	CASSTPSKRETQYF
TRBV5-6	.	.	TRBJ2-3	TGTGCCAGCAGCTTGAGACTAGTAGGGCCAGATACGCAGTATTTT	CASSLRLVGPDTQYF
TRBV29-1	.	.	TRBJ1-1	TGCAGCGTTGAGGGCAGGGGAGGAACTGAAGCTTTCTTT	CSVEGRGGTEAFF